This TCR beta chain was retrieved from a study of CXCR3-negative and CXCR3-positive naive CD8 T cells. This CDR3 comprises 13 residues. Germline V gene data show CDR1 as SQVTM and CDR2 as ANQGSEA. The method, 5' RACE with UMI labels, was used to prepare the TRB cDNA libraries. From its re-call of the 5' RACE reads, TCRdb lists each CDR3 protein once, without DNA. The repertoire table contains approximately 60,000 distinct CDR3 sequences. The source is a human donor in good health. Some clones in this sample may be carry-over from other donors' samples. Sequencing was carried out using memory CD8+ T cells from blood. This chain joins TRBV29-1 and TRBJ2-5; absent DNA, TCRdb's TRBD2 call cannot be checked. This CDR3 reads CSVVPSGQETQYF.